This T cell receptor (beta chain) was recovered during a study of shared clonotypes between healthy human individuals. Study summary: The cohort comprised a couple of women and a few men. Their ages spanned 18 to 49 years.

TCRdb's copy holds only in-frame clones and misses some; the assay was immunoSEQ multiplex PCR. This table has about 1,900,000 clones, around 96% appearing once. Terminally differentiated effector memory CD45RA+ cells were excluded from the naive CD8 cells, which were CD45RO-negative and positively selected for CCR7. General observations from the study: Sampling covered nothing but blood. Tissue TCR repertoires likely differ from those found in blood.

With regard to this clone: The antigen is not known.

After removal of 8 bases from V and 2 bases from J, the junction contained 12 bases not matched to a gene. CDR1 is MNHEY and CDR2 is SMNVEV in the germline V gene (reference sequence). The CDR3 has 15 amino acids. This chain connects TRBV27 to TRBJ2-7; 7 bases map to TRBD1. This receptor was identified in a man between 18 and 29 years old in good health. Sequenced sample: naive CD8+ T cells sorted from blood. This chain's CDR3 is CASRPEGASPYEQYF. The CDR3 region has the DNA TGTGCCAGCCGCCCTGAGGGGGCGTCTCCCTACGAGCAGTACTTC.